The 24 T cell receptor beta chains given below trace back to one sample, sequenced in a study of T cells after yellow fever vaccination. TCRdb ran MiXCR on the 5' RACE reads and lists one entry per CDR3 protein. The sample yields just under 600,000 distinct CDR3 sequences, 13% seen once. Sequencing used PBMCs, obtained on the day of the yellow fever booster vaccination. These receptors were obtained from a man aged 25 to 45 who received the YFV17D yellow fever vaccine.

The CDR3 sequence: CASSARDGNNEQFF. The CDR3, as DNA: TGTGCCAGCAGCGCCCGGGACGGCAACAATGAGCAGTTCTTC. V and J are TRBV5-8 and TRBJ2-1; D is possibly TRBD1 or TRBD2 (5 bases each). V dropped 4 bases and J dropped 5 bases, with 13 bases sitting between them. The CDR3 consists of 14 residues. Germline CDR1 reads SGHTS; CDR2 reads YDEGEE.

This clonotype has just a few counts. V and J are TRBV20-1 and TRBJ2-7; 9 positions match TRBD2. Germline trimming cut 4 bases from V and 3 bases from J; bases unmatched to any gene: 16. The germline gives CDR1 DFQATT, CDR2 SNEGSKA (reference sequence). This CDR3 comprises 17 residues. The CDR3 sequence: CSAKGASGDVSYYEQYF. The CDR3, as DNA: TGCAGTGCTAAAGGGGCTAGCGGGGACGTCTCTTACTACGAGCAGTACTTC.

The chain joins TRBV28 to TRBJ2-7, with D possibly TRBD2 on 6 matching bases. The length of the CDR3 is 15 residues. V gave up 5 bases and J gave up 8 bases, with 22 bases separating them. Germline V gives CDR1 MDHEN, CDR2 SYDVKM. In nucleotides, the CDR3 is TGTGCCAGCAGTCGGGGACGGGACTTCCTTACGAAGCAGTACTTC. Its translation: CASSRGRDFLTKQYF. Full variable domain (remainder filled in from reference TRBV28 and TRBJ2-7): DVKVTQSSRYLVKRTGEKVFLECVQDMDHENMFWYRQDPGLGLRLIYFSYDVKMKEKGDIPEGYSVSREKKERFSLILESASTNQTSMYLCASSRGRDFLTKQYFGPGTRLTVT.

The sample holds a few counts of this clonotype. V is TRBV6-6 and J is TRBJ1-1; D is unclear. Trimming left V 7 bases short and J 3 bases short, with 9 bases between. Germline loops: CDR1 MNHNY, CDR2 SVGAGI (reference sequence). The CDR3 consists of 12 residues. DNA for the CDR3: TGTGCCAGCACCTACGGGTACACTGAAGCTTTCTTT. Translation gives CASTYGYTEAFF.

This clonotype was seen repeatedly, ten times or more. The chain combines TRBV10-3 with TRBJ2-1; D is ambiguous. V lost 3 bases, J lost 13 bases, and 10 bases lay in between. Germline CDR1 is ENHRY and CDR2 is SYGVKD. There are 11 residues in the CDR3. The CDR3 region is CAISDAIGQFF. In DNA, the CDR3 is TGTGCCATCAGTGATGCGATAGGACAGTTCTTC.

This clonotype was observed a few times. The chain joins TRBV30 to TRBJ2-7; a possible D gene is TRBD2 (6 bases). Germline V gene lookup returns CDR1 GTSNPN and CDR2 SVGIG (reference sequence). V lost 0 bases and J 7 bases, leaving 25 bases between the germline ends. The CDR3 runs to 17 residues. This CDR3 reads CAWSVTRVGRGVREQYF. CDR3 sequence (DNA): TGTGCCTGGAGTGTAACCAGAGTGGGGCGCGGGGTACGGGAGCAGTACTTC.

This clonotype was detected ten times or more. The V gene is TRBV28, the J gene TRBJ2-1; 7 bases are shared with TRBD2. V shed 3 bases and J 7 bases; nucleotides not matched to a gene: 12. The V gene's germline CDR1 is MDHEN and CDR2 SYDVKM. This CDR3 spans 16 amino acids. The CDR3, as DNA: TGTGCCAGCAGTTTCTCCGCACTAGCGAAAAGAAATGAGCAGTTCTTC. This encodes CASSFSALAKRNEQFF.

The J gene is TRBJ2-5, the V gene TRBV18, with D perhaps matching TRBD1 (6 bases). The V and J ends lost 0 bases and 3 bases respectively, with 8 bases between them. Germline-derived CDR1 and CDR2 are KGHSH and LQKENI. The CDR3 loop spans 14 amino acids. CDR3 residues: CASSPPGAEETQYF. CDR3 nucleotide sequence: TGTGCCAGCTCACCACCGGGGGCGGAAGAGACCCAGTACTTC.

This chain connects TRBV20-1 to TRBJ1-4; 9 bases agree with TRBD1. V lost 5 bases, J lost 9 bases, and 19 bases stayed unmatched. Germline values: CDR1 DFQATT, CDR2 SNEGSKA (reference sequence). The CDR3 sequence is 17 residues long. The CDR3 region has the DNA TGCAGTGCTCTCGACCTCCGCGGGTGGGGACAGGGTCAAAAACTGTTTTTT. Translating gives CSALDLRGWGQGQKLFF.

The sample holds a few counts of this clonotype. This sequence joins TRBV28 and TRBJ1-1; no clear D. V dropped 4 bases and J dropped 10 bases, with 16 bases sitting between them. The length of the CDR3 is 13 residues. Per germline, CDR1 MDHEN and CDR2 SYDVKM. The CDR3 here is CASSSPAVLGAFF. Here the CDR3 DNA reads TGTGCCAGCAGTTCCCCTGCGGTGCTTGGAGCTTTCTTT.

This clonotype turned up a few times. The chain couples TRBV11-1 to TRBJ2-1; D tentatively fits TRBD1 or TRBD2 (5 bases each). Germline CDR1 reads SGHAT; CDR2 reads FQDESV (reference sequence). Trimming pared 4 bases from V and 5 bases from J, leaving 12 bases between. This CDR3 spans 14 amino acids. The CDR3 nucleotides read TGTGCCAGCAGCTCCCGGGACGGAAACAATGAGCAGTTCTTC. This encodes CASSSRDGNNEQFF.

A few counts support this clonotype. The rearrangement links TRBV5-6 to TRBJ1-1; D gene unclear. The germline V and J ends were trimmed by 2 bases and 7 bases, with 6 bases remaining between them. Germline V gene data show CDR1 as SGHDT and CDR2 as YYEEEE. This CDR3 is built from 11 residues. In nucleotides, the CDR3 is TGTGCCAGCAGCTTTCTCAGTGAAGCTTTCTTT. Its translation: CASSFLSEAFF.

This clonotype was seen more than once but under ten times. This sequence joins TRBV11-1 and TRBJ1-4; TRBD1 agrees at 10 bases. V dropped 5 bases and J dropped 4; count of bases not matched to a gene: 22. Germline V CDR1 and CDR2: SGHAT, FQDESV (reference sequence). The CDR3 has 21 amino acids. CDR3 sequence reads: CASSTSYKAGTGVVDNEKLFF. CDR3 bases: TGTGCCAGCAGCACTTCTTATAAGGCCGGGACAGGGGTGGTGGATAATGAAAAACTGTTTTTT.

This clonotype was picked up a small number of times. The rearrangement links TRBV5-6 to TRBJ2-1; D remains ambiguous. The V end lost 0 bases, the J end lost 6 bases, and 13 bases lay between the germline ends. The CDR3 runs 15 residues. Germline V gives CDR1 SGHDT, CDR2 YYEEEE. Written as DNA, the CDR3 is TGTGCCAGCAGCTTGGGGTGGGCCGAGCCCAATGAGCAGTTCTTC. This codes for CASSLGWAEPNEQFF.

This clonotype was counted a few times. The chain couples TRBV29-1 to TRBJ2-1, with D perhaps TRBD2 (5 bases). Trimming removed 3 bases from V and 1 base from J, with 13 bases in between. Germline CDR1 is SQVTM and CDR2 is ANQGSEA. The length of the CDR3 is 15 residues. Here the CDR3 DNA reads TGCAGCGTTGATCGGGCGGGCGGGTCCTACAATGAGCAGTTCTTC. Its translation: CSVDRAGGSYNEQFF.

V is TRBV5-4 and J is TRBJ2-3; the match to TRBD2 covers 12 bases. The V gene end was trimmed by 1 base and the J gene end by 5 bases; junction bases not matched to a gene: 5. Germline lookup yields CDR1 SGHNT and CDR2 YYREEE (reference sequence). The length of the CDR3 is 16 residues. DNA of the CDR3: TGTGCCAGCAGCTTGAGACTAGCGGGAGCGGGAGATACGCAGTATTTT. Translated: CASSLRLAGAGDTQYF.

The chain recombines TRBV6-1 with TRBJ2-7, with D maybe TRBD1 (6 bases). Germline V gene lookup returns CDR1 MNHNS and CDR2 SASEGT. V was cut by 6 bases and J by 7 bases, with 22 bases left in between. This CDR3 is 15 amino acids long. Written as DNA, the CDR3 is TGTGCCAGCAGAGGGGAAGGGGGAAGCCCTTTGGAGCAGTACTTC. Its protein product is CASRGEGGSPLEQYF.

CDR3 region: CASSLLTRRNTEAFF. Here the CDR3 DNA reads TGTGCCAGCAGTTTACTTACCAGAAGGAACACTGAAGCTTTCTTT. V usage is TRBV28 and J usage is TRBJ1-1; D is unresolved. From germline, CDR1 is MDHEN and CDR2 SYDVKM. This CDR3 comprises 15 residues. Trimming took off 2 bases at V and 1 base at J, with 11 bases between the two ends.

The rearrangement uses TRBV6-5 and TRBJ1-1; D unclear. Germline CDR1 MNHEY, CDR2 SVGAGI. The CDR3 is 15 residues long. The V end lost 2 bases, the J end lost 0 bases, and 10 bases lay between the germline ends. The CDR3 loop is CASSYASGLNTEAFF. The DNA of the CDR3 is TGTGCCAGCAGTTACGCGTCGGGCCTGAACACTGAAGCTTTCTTT.

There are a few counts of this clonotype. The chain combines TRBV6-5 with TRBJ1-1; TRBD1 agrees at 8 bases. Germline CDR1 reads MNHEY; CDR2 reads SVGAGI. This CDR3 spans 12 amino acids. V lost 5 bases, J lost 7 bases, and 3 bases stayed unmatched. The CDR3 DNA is TGTGCCAGCAGTCCGGACAGGGTTGAAGCTTTCTTT. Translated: CASSPDRVEAFF.

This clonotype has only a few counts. DNA for the CDR3: TGTGCCAGCAGTTTTGGCGGGAGTGGTGGAGATACGCAGTATTTT. This sequence encodes CASSFGGSGGDTQYF. V and J are TRBV12-3 or TRBV12-4 and TRBJ2-3; 7 bases are a match to TRBD2. This CDR3 is built from 15 residues. V lost 3 bases and J lost 5; bases outside the gene matches: 8.

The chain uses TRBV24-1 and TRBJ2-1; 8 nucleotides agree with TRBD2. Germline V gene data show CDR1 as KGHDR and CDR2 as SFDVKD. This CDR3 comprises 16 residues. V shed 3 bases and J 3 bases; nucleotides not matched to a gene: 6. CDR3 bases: TGTGCCACCAGTGATCCCGGACTAGCTTTCTACAATGAGCAGTTCTTC. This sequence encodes CATSDPGLAFYNEQFF.

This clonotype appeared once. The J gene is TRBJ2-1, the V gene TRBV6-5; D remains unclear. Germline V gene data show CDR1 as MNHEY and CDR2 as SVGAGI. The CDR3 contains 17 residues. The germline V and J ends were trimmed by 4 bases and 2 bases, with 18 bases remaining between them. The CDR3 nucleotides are TGTGCCAGCAGTTTCCGTCCTTCTTCCCTCCCCTACAATGAGCAGTTCTTC. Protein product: CASSFRPSSLPYNEQFF.

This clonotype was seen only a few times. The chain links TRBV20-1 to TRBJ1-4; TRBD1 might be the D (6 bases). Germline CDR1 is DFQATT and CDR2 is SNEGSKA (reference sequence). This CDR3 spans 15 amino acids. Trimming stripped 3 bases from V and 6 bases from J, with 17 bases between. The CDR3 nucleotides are TGCAGTGCTAGGGTTGGGACACATCCGGATGAAAAACTGTTTTTT. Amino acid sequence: CSARVGTHPDEKLFF.